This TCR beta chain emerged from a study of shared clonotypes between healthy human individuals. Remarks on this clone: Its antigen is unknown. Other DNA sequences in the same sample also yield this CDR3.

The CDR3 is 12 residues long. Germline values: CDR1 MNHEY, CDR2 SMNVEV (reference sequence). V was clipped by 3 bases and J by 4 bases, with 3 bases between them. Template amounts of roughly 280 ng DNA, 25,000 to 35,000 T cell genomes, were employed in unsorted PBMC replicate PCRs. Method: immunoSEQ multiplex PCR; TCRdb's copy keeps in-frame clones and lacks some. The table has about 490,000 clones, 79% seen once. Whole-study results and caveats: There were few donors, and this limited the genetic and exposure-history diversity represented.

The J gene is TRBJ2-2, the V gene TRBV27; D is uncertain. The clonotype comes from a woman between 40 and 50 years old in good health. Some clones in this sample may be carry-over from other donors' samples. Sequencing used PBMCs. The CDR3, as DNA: TGTGCCAGCAGTTTTTCCACCGGGGAGCTGTTTTTT. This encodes CASSFSTGELFF.